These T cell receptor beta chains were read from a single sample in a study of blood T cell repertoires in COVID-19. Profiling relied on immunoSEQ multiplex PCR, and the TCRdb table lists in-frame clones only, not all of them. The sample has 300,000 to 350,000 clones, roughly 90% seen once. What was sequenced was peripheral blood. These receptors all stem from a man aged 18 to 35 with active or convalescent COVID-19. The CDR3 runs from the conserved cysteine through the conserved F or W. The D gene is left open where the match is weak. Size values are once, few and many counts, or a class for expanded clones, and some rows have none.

CDR3 DNA: TGTGCCAGCAGCCAGGGGGCAGGGCAGTACTTC
CDR3 protein: CASSQGAGQYF
J gene: TRBJ2-7
CDR3 length: 11
D gene: TRBD1
clone size: NA
V gene: TRBV7-8

CDR3 DNA: TGTGCCAGCAGCGACAGGGAACAGCCCCAGCATTTT
CDR3 protein: CASSDREQPQHF
J gene: TRBJ1-5
CDR3 length: 12
D gene: TRBD1
clone size: once
V gene: TRBV7-9

CDR3 DNA: TGTGCCAGCTCACCTGCGGCGGGGGCTAACAATGAGCAGTTCTTC
CDR3 protein: CASSPAAGANNEQFF
J gene: TRBJ2-1
CDR3 length: 15
D gene: NA
clone size: NA
V gene: TRBV18

CDR3 DNA: TGTGCCAGCAGCTCATTCAGGGGGTCCCCCACAGATACGCAGTATTTT
CDR3 protein: CASSSFRGSPTDTQYF
J gene: TRBJ2-3
CDR3 length: 16
D gene: TRBD1
clone size: NA
V gene: TRBV5-6

CDR3 DNA: TGTGCCAGCAGCTTAGCGGGACAGGGGCCTGGCGAGCAGTACTTC
CDR3 protein: CASSLAGQGPGEQYF
J gene: TRBJ2-7
CDR3 length: 15
D gene: TRBD1
clone size: NA
V gene: TRBV7-8

CDR3 DNA: TGTGCCAGTAGTCATGGGGCAGGGCCCGGGGAGCTGTTTTTT
CDR3 protein: CASSHGAGPGELFF
J gene: TRBJ2-2
CDR3 length: 14
D gene: NA
clone size: NA
V gene: TRBV19

CDR3 DNA: TGTGCCAGCAGCGAGGGACAGGGAAATCAGCCCCAGCATTTT
CDR3 protein: CASSEGQGNQPQHF
J gene: TRBJ1-5
CDR3 length: 14
D gene: TRBD1
clone size: NA
V gene: TRBV2

CDR3 DNA: TGCAGCGTTGAGATGCAGGCCAAAAACATTCAGTACTTC
CDR3 protein: CSVEMQAKNIQYF
J gene: TRBJ2-4
CDR3 length: 13
D gene: NA
clone size: NA
V gene: TRBV29-1

CDR3 DNA: TGTGCCAGCAGTGACGGACTAGCGGGGAATGAGCAGTTCTTC
CDR3 protein: CASSDGLAGNEQFF
J gene: TRBJ2-1
CDR3 length: 14
D gene: TRBD2
clone size: NA
V gene: TRBV6-4

CDR3 DNA: TGTGCCAGCAGCCAAAGGACAGGGGAGTATTCACCCCTCCACTTT
CDR3 protein: CASSQRTGEYSPLHF
J gene: TRBJ1-6
CDR3 length: 15
D gene: TRBD1
clone size: NA
V gene: TRBV4-2

CDR3 DNA: TGTGCCAGTAGTTTCCGACACCCCCGGGAGACCCAGTACTTC
CDR3 protein: CASSFRHPRETQYF
J gene: TRBJ2-5
CDR3 length: 14
D gene: NA
clone size: NA
V gene: TRBV19

CDR3 DNA: TGTGCCAGCAGCCCACAGGGGCCCTACCTTGGCTACACCTTC
CDR3 protein: CASSPQGPYLGYTF
J gene: TRBJ1-2
CDR3 length: 14
D gene: TRBD1
clone size: NA
V gene: TRBV5-6

CDR3 DNA: TGTGCCAGTAGTCCTGCGGGACAGGGGGCTTTTTACGAGCAGTACTTC
CDR3 protein: CASSPAGQGAFYEQYF
J gene: TRBJ2-7
CDR3 length: 16
D gene: TRBD1
clone size: few
V gene: TRBV19

CDR3 DNA: TGTGCCAGCAGCCAAAACTATGGCTACACCTTC
CDR3 protein: CASSQNYGYTF
J gene: TRBJ1-2
CDR3 length: 11
D gene: NA
clone size: once
V gene: TRBV28

CDR3 DNA: TGCGCCAGCAGCCTAGACACAAGGAACACTGAAGCTTTCTTT
CDR3 protein: CASSLDTRNTEAFF
J gene: TRBJ1-1
CDR3 length: 14
D gene: NA
clone size: NA
V gene: TRBV4-1

CDR3 DNA: TGCAGCGTTGATCCAGGGCATCCCAACACTGAAGCTTTCTTT
CDR3 protein: CSVDPGHPNTEAFF
J gene: TRBJ1-1
CDR3 length: 14
D gene: NA
clone size: NA
V gene: TRBV29-1

CDR3 DNA: TGTGCCAGCAGTTTGAACAGATACACAGATACGCAGTATTTT
CDR3 protein: CASSLNRYTDTQYF
J gene: TRBJ2-3
CDR3 length: 14
D gene: NA
clone size: NA
V gene: TRBV27

CDR3 DNA: TGTGCCAGCAGTTTAGGGACACTTTACGAGCAGTACTTC
CDR3 protein: CASSLGTLYEQYF
J gene: TRBJ2-7
CDR3 length: 13
D gene: NA
clone size: once
V gene: TRBV27

CDR3 DNA: TGTGCCAGCTCACCAGGACAGGAAGGTCGAAACACCATATATTTT
CDR3 protein: CASSPGQEGRNTIYF
J gene: TRBJ1-3
CDR3 length: 15
D gene: TRBD1
clone size: NA
V gene: TRBV18

CDR3 DNA: TGTGCCAGCAGTTCGACTTCCAGACTAGCGGGAGGGGTATACGAGCAGTACTTC
CDR3 protein: CASSSTSRLAGGVYEQYF
J gene: TRBJ2-7
CDR3 length: 18
D gene: TRBD2
clone size: once
V gene: TRBV28

CDR3 DNA: TGTGCCAGCAGCCCAAGAACTAAGAATGAGCAGTTCTTC
CDR3 protein: CASSPRTKNEQFF
J gene: TRBJ2-1
CDR3 length: 13
D gene: NA
clone size: once
V gene: TRBV13

CDR3 DNA: TGCGCCAGCAGCCTCCTGACAGGGCCTAACTATGGCTACACCTTC
CDR3 protein: CASSLLTGPNYGYTF
J gene: TRBJ1-2
CDR3 length: 15
D gene: TRBD1
clone size: NA
V gene: TRBV5-1

CDR3 DNA: TGTGCCAGCAGTGCTGTGGCAGGGGTGGGTTCCGGGGCCAACGTCCTGACTTTC
CDR3 protein: CASSAVAGVGSGANVLTF
J gene: TRBJ2-6
CDR3 length: 18
D gene: NA
clone size: NA
V gene: TRBV6-1

CDR3 DNA: TGCAGCGTTGTGGGGCAGGGGGTTAGCAATGAGCAGTTCTTC
CDR3 protein: CSVVGQGVSNEQFF
J gene: TRBJ2-1
CDR3 length: 14
D gene: TRBD1
clone size: few
V gene: TRBV29-1

CDR3 DNA: TGTGCCAGCAGCGTACGGGACAAGCTATATGGCTACACCTTC
CDR3 protein: CASSVRDKLYGYTF
J gene: TRBJ1-2
CDR3 length: 14
D gene: NA
clone size: NA
V gene: TRBV9

CDR3 DNA: TGTGCCAGCAGCTTAGTAGTGCAGGGGGCAGATACGCAGTATTTT
CDR3 protein: CASSLVVQGADTQYF
J gene: TRBJ2-3
CDR3 length: 15
D gene: TRBD1
clone size: NA
V gene: TRBV7-9

CDR3 DNA: TGTGCCAGCAGTACTACCCTTCTGGATACGCAGTATTTT
CDR3 protein: CASSTTLLDTQYF
J gene: TRBJ2-3
CDR3 length: 13
D gene: NA
clone size: NA
V gene: TRBV6-4

CDR3 DNA: TGCAGTGCTACTCGGGAGTACGAGCAGTACTTC
CDR3 protein: CSATREYEQYF
J gene: TRBJ2-7
CDR3 length: 11
D gene: NA
clone size: NA
V gene: TRBV20-1

CDR3 DNA: TGTGCCAGCAGCCTCGGGACTAGTGGTGAGCAGTTCTTC
CDR3 protein: CASSLGTSGEQFF
J gene: TRBJ2-1
CDR3 length: 13
D gene: TRBD2
clone size: NA
V gene: TRBV7-9

CDR3 DNA: TGTGCCATCGCGCCGAGCATACTCCTTAACACTGAAGCTTTCTTT
CDR3 protein: CAIAPSILLNTEAFF
J gene: TRBJ1-1
CDR3 length: 15
D gene: NA
clone size: NA
V gene: TRBV10-3

CDR3 DNA: TGTGCCAGCAGGGGGCCCGGGACAGTGACCACCGGGGAGCTGTTTTTT
CDR3 protein: CASRGPGTVTTGELFF
J gene: TRBJ2-2
CDR3 length: 16
D gene: TRBD1
clone size: NA
V gene: TRBV11-2

CDR3 DNA: TGTGCCACCGGGGTCCCTGGGGCCAACGTCCTGACTTTC
CDR3 protein: CATGVPGANVLTF
J gene: TRBJ2-6
CDR3 length: 13
D gene: NA
clone size: once
V gene: TRBV28

CDR3 DNA: TGTGCCAGCAGAACAGGGGTACGGTCTGGAAACACCATATATTTT
CDR3 protein: CASRTGVRSGNTIYF
J gene: TRBJ1-3
CDR3 length: 15
D gene: TRBD1
clone size: NA
V gene: TRBV2

CDR3 DNA: TGCGCCAGCAGCCCCGGGACTAGCGGGGGCAATGAGCAGTTCTTC
CDR3 protein: CASSPGTSGGNEQFF
J gene: TRBJ2-1
CDR3 length: 15
D gene: TRBD2
clone size: NA
V gene: TRBV5-1

CDR3 DNA: TGTGCCAGCAGTTCCCTGGACAGGGGACTTAATGAAAAACTGTTTTTT
CDR3 protein: CASSSLDRGLNEKLFF
J gene: TRBJ1-4
CDR3 length: 16
D gene: TRBD1
clone size: few
V gene: TRBV6-5

CDR3 DNA: TGTGCCAGCAGTTTAAGTCTTTGGGGAGATGGCTACACCTTC
CDR3 protein: CASSLSLWGDGYTF
J gene: TRBJ1-2
CDR3 length: 14
D gene: NA
clone size: NA
V gene: TRBV27